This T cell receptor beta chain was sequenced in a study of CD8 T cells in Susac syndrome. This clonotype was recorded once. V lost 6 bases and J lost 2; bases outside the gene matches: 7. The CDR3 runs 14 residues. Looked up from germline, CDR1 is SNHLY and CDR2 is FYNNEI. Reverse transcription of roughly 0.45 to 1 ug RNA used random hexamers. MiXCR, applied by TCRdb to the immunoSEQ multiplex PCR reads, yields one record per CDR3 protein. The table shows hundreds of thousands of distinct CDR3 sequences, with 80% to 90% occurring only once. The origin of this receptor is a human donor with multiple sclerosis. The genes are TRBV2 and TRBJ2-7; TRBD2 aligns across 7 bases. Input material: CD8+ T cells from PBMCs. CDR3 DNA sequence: TGTGCCAGCAGAGGACTAGTCCCGGCCTACGAGCAGTACTTC. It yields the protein CASRGLVPAYEQYF. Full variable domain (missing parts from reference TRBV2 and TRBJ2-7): EPEVTQTPSHQVTQMGQEVILRCVPISNHLYFYWYRQILGQKVEFLVSFYNNEISEKSEIFDDQFSVERPDGSNFTLKIRSTKLEDSAMYFCASRGLVPAYEQYFGPGTRLTVT.